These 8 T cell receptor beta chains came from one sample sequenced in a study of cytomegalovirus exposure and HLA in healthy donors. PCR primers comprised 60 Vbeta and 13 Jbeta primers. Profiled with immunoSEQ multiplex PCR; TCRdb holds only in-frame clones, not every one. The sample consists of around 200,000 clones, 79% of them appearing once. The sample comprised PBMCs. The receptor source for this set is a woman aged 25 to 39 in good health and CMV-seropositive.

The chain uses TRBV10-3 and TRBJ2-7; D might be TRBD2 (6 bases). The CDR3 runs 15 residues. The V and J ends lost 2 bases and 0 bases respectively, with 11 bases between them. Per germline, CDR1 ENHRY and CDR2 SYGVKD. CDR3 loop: CAISEARESSYEQYF. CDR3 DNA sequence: TGTGCCATCAGTGAGGCGCGGGAAAGCTCCTACGAGCAGTACTTC.

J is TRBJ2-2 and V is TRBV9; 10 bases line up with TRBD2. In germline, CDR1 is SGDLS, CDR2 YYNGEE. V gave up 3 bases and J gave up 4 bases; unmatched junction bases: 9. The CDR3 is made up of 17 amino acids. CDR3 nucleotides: TGTGCCAGCAGCGGGTACCTAGCGGGAGTCCTCACCGGGGAGCTGTTTTTT. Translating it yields CASSGYLAGVLTGELFF.

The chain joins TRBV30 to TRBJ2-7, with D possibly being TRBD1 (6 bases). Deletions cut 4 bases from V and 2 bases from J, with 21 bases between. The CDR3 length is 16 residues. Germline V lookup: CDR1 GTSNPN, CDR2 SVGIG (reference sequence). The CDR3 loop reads CAWKRGITQLPYEQYF. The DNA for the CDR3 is TGTGCCTGGAAGAGGGGGATCACTCAACTCCCCTACGAGCAGTACTTC.

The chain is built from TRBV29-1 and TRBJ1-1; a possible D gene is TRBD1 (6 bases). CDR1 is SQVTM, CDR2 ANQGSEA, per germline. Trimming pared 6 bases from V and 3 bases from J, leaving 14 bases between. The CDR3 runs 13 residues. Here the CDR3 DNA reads TGCAGCGTCATGTGGGGGCCGGACACTGAAGCTTTCTTT. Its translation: CSVMWGPDTEAFF.

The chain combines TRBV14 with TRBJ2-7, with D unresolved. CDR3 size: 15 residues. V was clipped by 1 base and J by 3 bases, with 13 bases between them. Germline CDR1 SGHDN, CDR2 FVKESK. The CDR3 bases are TGTGCCAGCAGCCAAGTTAACCAGTGGCTCTACGAGCAGTACTTC. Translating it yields CASSQVNQWLYEQYF.

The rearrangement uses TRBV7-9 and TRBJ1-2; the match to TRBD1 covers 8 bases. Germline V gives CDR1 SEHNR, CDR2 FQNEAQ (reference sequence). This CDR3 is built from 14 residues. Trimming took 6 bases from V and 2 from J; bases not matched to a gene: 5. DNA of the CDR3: TGTGCCAGCAGGCCCAGGGGGCTGAACTATGGCTACACCTTC. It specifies CASRPRGLNYGYTF.

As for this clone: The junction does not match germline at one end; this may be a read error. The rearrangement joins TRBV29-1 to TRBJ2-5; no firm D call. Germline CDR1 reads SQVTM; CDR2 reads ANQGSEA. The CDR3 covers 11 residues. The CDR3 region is CSVEAGETQYF. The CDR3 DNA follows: TGCAGCGTGGAAGCCGGGGAGACCCAGTACTTC.

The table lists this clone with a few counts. CDR3 sequence: CASSPTTGNTEAFF. CDR3 in DNA: TGTGCCAGCAGCCCCACGACAGGGAACACTGAAGCTTTCTTT. The chain joins TRBV5-4 to TRBJ1-1; the D gene is possibly TRBD1 (6 bases). V lost 4 bases to trimming and J lost 1 base, with 11 bases between them. Germline CDR1 reads SGHNT; CDR2 reads YYREEE (reference sequence). The CDR3 is 14 residues long.